The 31 T cell receptor beta chains in this list originate from one sample, sequenced in a study of graft-versus-host responses after intestinal transplantation. The repertoire was sequenced with immunoSEQ multiplex PCR; TCRdb's copy has only in-frame clones and lacks some. The table lists about 59,000 clones, around 93% of them singletons. These receptors have no known antigen. Material: unstimulated CD4+ T cells sorted from spleen or lymph node cells, obtained before transplant. The receptors here all came from a human donor who was the organ donor for an intestinal transplant.

The chain uses TRBV4-1 and TRBJ1-5; D unclear. The germline V and J ends were trimmed by 3 bases and 0 bases, with 6 bases remaining between them. The CDR3 runs 14 residues. Germline CDR1 MGHRA, CDR2 YSYEKL. The DNA for the CDR3 is TGCGCCAGCAGCCATCCGGATAGCAATCAGCCCCAGCATTTT. It translates to CASSHPDSNQPQHF.

The chain links TRBV30 to TRBJ1-5; tentative D call: TRBD1 (5 bases). CDR3 length: 13 amino acids. CDR1 is GTSNPN and CDR2 is SVGIG in the germline V gene (reference sequence). Trimming removed 0 bases at V and 5 bases at J, with 8 bases between. This CDR3 reads CAWSVGAHQPQHF. The CDR3 DNA is TGTGCCTGGAGTGTCGGGGCCCATCAGCCCCAGCATTTT.

The chain links TRBV10-2 to TRBJ2-7; 8 nucleotides line up with TRBD2. CDR3 length: 17 residues. Germline CDR1 and CDR2: WSHSY and SAAADI. Trimming removed 0 bases from V and 5 bases from J; junction bases left unmatched: 12. The CDR3 DNA reads TGCGCCAGCAGTGAGTCGGAGAGGGCGGGGGGCCCGGACGAGCAGTACTTC. It translates to CASSESERAGGPDEQYF.

The chain couples TRBV7-9 to TRBJ1-4; 11 bases are shared with TRBD1. The CDR3 length is 13 residues. V lost 11 bases and J lost 7; bases outside the gene matches: 6. Germline assignment: CDR1 SEHNR and CDR2 FQNEAQ (reference sequence). The CDR3 here is CAGTGTGGEKLFF. CDR3 nucleotides: TGTGCCGGTACCGGGACAGGGGGTGAAAAACTGTTTTTT.

CDR3 loop: CASSLGGRAYPQETQYF. In DNA, the CDR3 is TGTGCCAGCAGCTTAGGGGGCAGGGCGTATCCCCAAGAGACCCAGTACTTC. The J gene is TRBJ2-5, the V gene TRBV11-1, with a possible D match to TRBD1 (5 bases). Trimming took off 1 base at V and 1 base at J, with 16 bases between the two ends. CDR3 size: 17 residues. The germline gives CDR1 SGHAT, CDR2 FQDESV (reference sequence).

The V call is TRBV7-2, the J call TRBJ2-7, with 9 bases lining up with TRBD2. The CDR3 is made up of 17 amino acids. Germline V gene lookup returns CDR1 SGHTA and CDR2 FQGNSA. The J segment lost 2 bases and the V segment lost 5 bases, leaving 13 bases of the junction unmatched. The CDR3 reads CASSQTSSGGITYEQYF. CDR3 DNA: TGTGCCAGCAGCCAAACCTCCAGCGGGGGGATTACCTACGAGCAGTACTTC.

The V call is TRBV9, the J call TRBJ2-2; D is possibly TRBD1 or TRBD2 (5 bases each). Per germline, CDR1 SGDLS and CDR2 YYNGEE. Trimming pared 4 bases from V and 7 bases from J, leaving 20 bases between. CDR3 length: 16 residues. CDR3: CASSLGPGTTHGELFF. The CDR3 DNA follows: TGTGCCAGCAGCCTCGGACCCGGGACGACGCACGGGGAGCTGTTTTTT.

CDR3 residues: CASSLRQAYYGYTF. The DNA of the CDR3 is TGTGCCAGCTCACTCAGACAGGCTTACTATGGCTACACCTTC. J is TRBJ1-2 and V is TRBV18; D perhaps matches TRBD1 (6 bases). The CDR3 is made up of 14 amino acids. V shed 4 bases and J shed 3 bases, with 12 bases lying between them. In germline, CDR1 is KGHSH, CDR2 LQKENI.

V gene TRBV5-1 combines with J gene TRBJ2-1, with 8 bases lining up with TRBD2. In germline, CDR1 is SGHRS, CDR2 YFSETQ. J was trimmed by 0 bases and V by 7 bases; bases with no gene match: 6. The CDR3 totals 15 residues. Here the CDR3 reads CASCPGTSSYNEQFF. The CDR3 coding sequence is TGCGCCAGCTGCCCGGGGACTAGCTCCTACAATGAGCAGTTCTTC.

The rearrangement links TRBV7-2 to TRBJ2-6; TRBD1 matches 8 bases. This CDR3 contains 17 residues. V trimming: 5 bases; J trimming: 0 bases; junction bases outside the gene matches: 6. Germline V gene data show CDR1 as SGHTA and CDR2 as FQGNSA. The DNA for the CDR3 is TGTGCCAGCAGCCTGCAGGGGGCCCTCTCTGGGGCCAACGTCCTGACTTTC. Translating gives CASSLQGALSGANVLTF.

The chain uses TRBV11-2 and TRBJ2-7; D is possibly TRBD1 or TRBD2 (5 bases each). Trimming shortened V by 7 bases and J by 4 bases, and 14 bases separated the two germline ends. Germline lookup yields CDR1 SGHAT and CDR2 FQNNGV. This CDR3 has 13 residues. The CDR3 loop is CASTPRGSYEQYF. CDR3 in DNA: TGTGCCAGCACCCCCCGGGGCAGTTACGAGCAGTACTTC.

Remarks on this clone: Germline and junction disagree at one end, which may indicate a read error. The V and J genes are TRBV7-7 and TRBJ2-1; 9 bases map to TRBD2. CDR3 size: 15 residues. The germline V gene encodes CDR1 SSHAT and CDR2 FNYEAQ (reference sequence). The CDR3 DNA is TGTGCTAGCAGCTCCATAGCGGGAGCCTACAATGAGCAGTTCTTC. Protein: CASSSIAGAYNEQFF.

This sequence joins TRBV6-1 and TRBJ2-5; unclear D gene. Trimming took off 2 bases at V and 2 bases at J, with 15 bases between the two ends. This CDR3 comprises 16 residues. The germline V gene has CDR1 MNHNS and CDR2 SASEGT. CDR3 in amino acids: CASSEMGRRFQETQYF. The CDR3 bases are TGTGCCAGCAGTGAAATGGGAAGACGGTTTCAAGAGACCCAGTACTTC.

The chain employs TRBV5-1 and TRBJ2-7; 10 bases match TRBD2. Germline V gives CDR1 SGHRS, CDR2 YFSETQ. The CDR3 sequence is 14 residues long. V shed 5 bases and J 1 base; nucleotides not matched to a gene: 3. DNA for the CDR3: TGCGCCAGCAGGGGTAGCGGGGGGTCCTACGAGCAGTACTTC. Residues: CASRGSGGSYEQYF.

The chain carries TRBV4-1 and TRBJ1-6; no clear D gene. V lost 0 bases to trimming and J lost 9 bases, with 15 bases between them. The CDR3 has 16 amino acids. In germline, CDR1 is MGHRA, CDR2 YSYEKL. In DNA, the CDR3 is TGCGCCAGCAGCCAAGAGCCGGGGATCACTGGTTCACCCCTCCACTTT. As protein: CASSQEPGITGSPLHF.

This clone is a singleton in its sample. The chain combines TRBV7-9 with TRBJ1-1, with TRBD1 as a possible D gene (5 bases). Germline-derived CDR1 and CDR2 are SEHNR and FQNEAQ (reference sequence). The CDR3 is made up of 14 amino acids. The germline V and J ends were trimmed by 3 bases and 5 bases, with 13 bases remaining between them. The CDR3 nucleotides read TGTGCCAGCAGCTTTTTCCAGGGTTCAACTGAAGCTTTCTTT. Translated: CASSFFQGSTEAFF.

The genes are TRBV5-1 and TRBJ1-1, with a possible D match to TRBD1 (5 bases). The germline V gene encodes CDR1 SGHRS and CDR2 YFSETQ. The CDR3 consists of 14 residues. V shed 4 bases and J shed 1 base, with 11 bases lying between them. The CDR3 nucleotides read TGCGCCAGCAGCGTCGCAGGGTGGAACACTGAAGCTTTCTTT. Residues: CASSVAGWNTEAFF.

The V and J genes are TRBV5-1 and TRBJ2-1, with TRBD2 matching 7 bases. V shed 0 bases and J 3 bases; nucleotides not matched to a gene: 12. The CDR3 totals 18 residues. The V gene's germline CDR1 is SGHRS and CDR2 YFSETQ. For the CDR3, the DNA is TGCGCCAGCAGCTTGGCCATCGGGGGGAGCCCCCTCTACAATGAGCAGTTCTTC. Encoded protein: CASSLAIGGSPLYNEQFF.

This chain uses TRBV6-6 with TRBJ1-2; a possible D gene is TRBD1 (5 bases). Germline values: CDR1 MNHNY, CDR2 SVGAGI (reference sequence). The CDR3 runs 13 residues. Trimming stripped 8 bases from V and 0 bases from J, with 10 bases between. Here the CDR3 reads CASGTAPNYGYTF. CDR3 nucleotides: TGTGCCAGCGGGACCGCGCCTAACTATGGCTACACCTTC.

The CDR3 region has the DNA TGCAGTGCTAGGTTGAACACTGAAGCTTTCTTT. Protein: CSARLNTEAFF. V is TRBV20-1 and J is TRBJ1-1; D is undetermined. The V gene lost 3 bases and the J gene lost 0 bases, with 2 bases spanning the gap. CDR1 is DFQATT and CDR2 is SNEGSKA in the germline V gene (reference sequence). CDR3 length: 11 amino acids.

The chain recombines TRBV7-8 with TRBJ1-3; TRBD1 is a possible D gene (5 bases). The germline CDR1 and CDR2 sequences are SGHVS and FQNEAQ. Trimming removed 3 bases from V and 0 bases from J, with 6 bases in between. This CDR3 comprises 14 residues. In DNA, the CDR3 is TGTGCCAGCAGCTTCAGGGACTCTGGAAACACCATATATTTT. Translating it yields CASSFRDSGNTIYF.

This rearrangement joins TRBV4-1 to TRBJ1-1; D unresolved. CDR3 length: 15 amino acids. Trimming removed 0 bases from V and 0 bases from J, with 8 bases in between. Germline V gene sequence: CDR1 MGHRA, CDR2 YSYEKL. The CDR3 DNA is TGCGCCAGCAGCCAAGAAGGAGGACTGAACACTGAAGCTTTCTTT. Residues: CASSQEGGLNTEAFF.

With respect to this clone: This same CDR3 is encoded by further DNA sequences in the sample. The chain uses TRBV10-1 and TRBJ2-7, with D uncertain. Per germline, CDR1 WNHNN and CDR2 SYGVQD (reference sequence). Trimming removed 6 bases from V and 4 bases from J, with 4 bases in between. The CDR3 sequence is 10 residues long. The DNA of the CDR3 is TGCGCCAGCAGACAGTACGAGCAGTACTTC. Translation: CASRQYEQYF.

This chain joins TRBV11-2 and TRBJ1-1; D remains ambiguous. CDR3 size: 13 residues. Trimming took off 4 bases at V and 6 bases at J, with 12 bases between the two ends. CDR1 is SGHAT and CDR2 is FQNNGV in the germline V gene. DNA for the CDR3: TGTGCCAGCAGCTCATACTTGGGAGCTGAAGCTTTCTTT. Encoded protein: CASSSYLGAEAFF.

This chain joins TRBV4-1 and TRBJ1-1; 8 bases match TRBD1. V was clipped by 0 bases and J by 12 bases; unmatched bases: 9. This CDR3 region has 14 residues. Per germline, CDR1 MGHRA and CDR2 YSYEKL. The DNA of the CDR3 is TGCGCCAGCAGCCAAGATCGGACAGGGAGCACTCCTTTCTTT. Translating gives CASSQDRTGSTPFF.

The rearrangement uses TRBV19 and TRBJ2-2; TRBD1 matches 9 bases. CDR3 length: 20 amino acids. The germline V gene encodes CDR1 LNHDA and CDR2 SQIVND (reference sequence). The V segment lost 5 bases and the J segment 0 bases; nucleotides outside the gene matches: 16. The CDR3 sequence: CASSWGQGRFRGTNTGELFF. CDR3 DNA: TGTGCCAGTAGTTGGGGACAGGGTAGGTTTCGAGGTACGAACACCGGGGAGCTGTTTTTT. Full variable domain (outside the CDR3, taken from reference TRBV19 and TRBJ2-2): DGGITQSPKYLFRKEGQNVTLSCEQNLNHDAMYWYRQDPGQGLRLIYYSQIVNDFQKGDIAEGYSVSREKKESFPLTVTSAQKNPTAFYLCASSWGQGRFRGTNTGELFFGEGSRLTVL.

This clone was seen more than once but under ten times. The J gene is TRBJ2-3, the V gene TRBV15; 8 bases are shared with TRBD2. CDR1 and CDR2 from the germline V gene are LNHNV and YYDKDF (reference sequence). The CDR3 sequence is 15 residues long. Losses at the gene ends were 1 base for V and 2 bases for J; bases not matched to a gene: 2. CDR3 sequence (DNA): TGTGCCACCAGCAGAGGAGCGGGGGTCACAGATACGCAGTATTTT. Translated: CATSRGAGVTDTQYF.

The rearrangement joins TRBV12-5 to TRBJ2-4, with a tentative D call TRBD2 (5 bases). Trimming stripped 4 bases from V and 5 bases from J, with 12 bases between. CDR3 length equals 14 residues. CDR1 LGHNT and CDR2 FRNRAP come from the germline V gene. The CDR3 region is CASGSPGKENIQYF. The CDR3 nucleotides are TGTGCTAGTGGTTCACCCGGGAAGGAAAACATTCAGTACTTC.

The gene calls are TRBV5-1 and TRBJ2-2, with 8 bases aligning to TRBD1. The CDR3 runs 15 residues. V shed 4 bases, J shed 2 bases, and the junction held 4 bases outside the gene matches. Germline-derived CDR1 and CDR2 are SGHRS and YFSETQ. DNA for the CDR3: TGCGCCAGCAGCCGGGACAGGATAAACACCGGGGAGCTGTTTTTT. As protein: CASSRDRINTGELFF.

This clone was counted only a few times. The CDR3 region has the DNA TGTGCCAGCAGTACCGGACGGAGCTCTGGAAACACCATATATTTT. Encoded protein: CASSTGRSSGNTIYF. The chain is built from TRBV2 and TRBJ1-3; no reliable D call. The length of the CDR3 is 15 residues. Per the germline V gene, CDR1 is SNHLY and CDR2 is FYNNEI. The V end was cut by 5 bases, the J end by 0 bases, with 11 bases between.

The rearrangement links TRBV12-5 to TRBJ2-2, with D tentatively TRBD1 (6 bases). Germline V gene sequence: CDR1 LGHNT, CDR2 FRNRAP. There are 16 residues in the CDR3. V shed 0 bases and J shed 1 base, with 9 bases lying between them. CDR3 sequence reads: CASGLVTGRNTGELFF. The CDR3 DNA reads as TGTGCTAGTGGTTTGGTAACAGGGAGGAACACCGGGGAGCTGTTTTTT.